The clone carrying this T cell receptor beta chain was counted a few times. Its target is not known. The data stem from a study of T-cell reconstitution after alpha-beta-depleted transplantation in children. Study-level points and caveats: Reports say that about two months after transplant, the alpha-beta T cells came out of several hundred graft clones that had expanded.

Using unique molecular identifiers, the investigators prepared the TCRbeta library. TCRdb re-called the PCR reads with MiXCR, one entry per CDR3 protein. This table has around 670,000 distinct CDR3 sequences, about an eighth appearing once. The TCR originated in a girl aged 2-9 years with congenital amegakaryocytic thrombocytopenia, due to receive a stem cell transplant. The source was PBMCs, collected before TCRalphabeta/CD19-depleted stem cell transplant.

CDR3 amino acids: CASSQGLLEQFF. In DNA form, the CDR3 reads TGTGCCAGCAGCCAAGGATTGCTAGAGCAGTTCTTC. V and J are TRBV3-1 and TRBJ2-1; D uncertain. Germline V CDR1 and CDR2: LGHDT, YNNKEL (reference sequence). V was pared by 1 base and J by 10 bases, with 8 bases between. This CDR3 comprises 12 residues.